This T cell receptor beta chain was sequenced for a study of regulatory T cells in long-lasting Graves disease. Overall study results and limits: Persistent Graves' patients showed less TCR diversity than newly diagnosed patients showed.

The authors built TCR beta libraries using iRepertoire HTBI primers and Arm-PCR of CDR3 regions. TCRdb reprocessed the multiplex PCR reads with MiXCR, giving one entry per CDR3 protein. The repertoire has around 430,000 distinct CDR3 sequences, roughly 23% of them found once; the top ten carry 13%. On this clonotype: Its antigen remains unidentified.

Time point of the sample: persistent/refractory GD, antithyroid drugs over 5 years with positive TRAb. TCR sequences were obtained from RNA taken from PBMCs. The source of this sequence is a female donor with Graves disease. Specimen: peripheral blood mononuclear cells (PBMCs), collected when the disease was refractory, from a patient treated with antithyroid drugs.

The CDR3 sequence is CSADHREAFF. CDR3 coding DNA: TGCAGTGCTGACCACCGGGAAGCTTTCTTT. The V and J genes are TRBV20-1 and TRBJ1-1; D is uncertain. Trimming removed 5 bases from V and 8 bases from J, with 9 bases in between. This CDR3 is 10 amino acids long. Per the germline V gene, CDR1 is DFQATT and CDR2 is SNEGSKA (reference sequence).